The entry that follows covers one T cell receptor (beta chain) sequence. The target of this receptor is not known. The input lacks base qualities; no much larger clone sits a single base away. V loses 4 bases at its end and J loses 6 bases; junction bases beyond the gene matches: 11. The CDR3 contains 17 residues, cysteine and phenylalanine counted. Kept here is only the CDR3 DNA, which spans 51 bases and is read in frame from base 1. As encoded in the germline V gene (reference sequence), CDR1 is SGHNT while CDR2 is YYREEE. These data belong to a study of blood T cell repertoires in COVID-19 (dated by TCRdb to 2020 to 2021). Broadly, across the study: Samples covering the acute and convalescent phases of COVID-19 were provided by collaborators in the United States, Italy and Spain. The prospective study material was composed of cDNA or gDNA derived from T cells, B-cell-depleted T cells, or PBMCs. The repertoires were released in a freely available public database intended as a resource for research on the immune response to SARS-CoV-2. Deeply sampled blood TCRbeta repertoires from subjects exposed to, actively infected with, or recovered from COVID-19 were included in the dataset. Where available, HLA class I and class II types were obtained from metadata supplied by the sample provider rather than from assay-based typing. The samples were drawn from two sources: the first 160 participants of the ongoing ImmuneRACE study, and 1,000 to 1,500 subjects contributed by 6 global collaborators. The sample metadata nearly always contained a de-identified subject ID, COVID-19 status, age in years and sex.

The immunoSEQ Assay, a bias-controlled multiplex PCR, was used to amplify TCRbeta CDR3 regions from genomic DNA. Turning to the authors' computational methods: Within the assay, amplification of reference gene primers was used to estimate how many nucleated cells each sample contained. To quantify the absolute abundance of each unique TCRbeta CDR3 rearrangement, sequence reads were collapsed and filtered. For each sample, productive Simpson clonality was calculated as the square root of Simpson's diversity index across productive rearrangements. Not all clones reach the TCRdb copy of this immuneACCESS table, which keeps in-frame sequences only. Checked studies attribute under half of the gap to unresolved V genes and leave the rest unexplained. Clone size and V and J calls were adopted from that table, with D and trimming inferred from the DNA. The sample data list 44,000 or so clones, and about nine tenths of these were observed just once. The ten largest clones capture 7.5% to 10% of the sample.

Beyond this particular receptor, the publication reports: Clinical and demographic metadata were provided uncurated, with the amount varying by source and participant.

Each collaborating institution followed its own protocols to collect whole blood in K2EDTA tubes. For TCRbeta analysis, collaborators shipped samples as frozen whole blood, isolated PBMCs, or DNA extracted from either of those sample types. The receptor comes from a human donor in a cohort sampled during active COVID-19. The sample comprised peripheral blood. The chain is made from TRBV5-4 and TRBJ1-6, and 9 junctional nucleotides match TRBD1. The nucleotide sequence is TGTGCCAGCAGCCCGGGCGGGACAGGGCGAATTAATTCACCCCTCCACTTT. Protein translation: CASSPGGTGRINSPLHF.